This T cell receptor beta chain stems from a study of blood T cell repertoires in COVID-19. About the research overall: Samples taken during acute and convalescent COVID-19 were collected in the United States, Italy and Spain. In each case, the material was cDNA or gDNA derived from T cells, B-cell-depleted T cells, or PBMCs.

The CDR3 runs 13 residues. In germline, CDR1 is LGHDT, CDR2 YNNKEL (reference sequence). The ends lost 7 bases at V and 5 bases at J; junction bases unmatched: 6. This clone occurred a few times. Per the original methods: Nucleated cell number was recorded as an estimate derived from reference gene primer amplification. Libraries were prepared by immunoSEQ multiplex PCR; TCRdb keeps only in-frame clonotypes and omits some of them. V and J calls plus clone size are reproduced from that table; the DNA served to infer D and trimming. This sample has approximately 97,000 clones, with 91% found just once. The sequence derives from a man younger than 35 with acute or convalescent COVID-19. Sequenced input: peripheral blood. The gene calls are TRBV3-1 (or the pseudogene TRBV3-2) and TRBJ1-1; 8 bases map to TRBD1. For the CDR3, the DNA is TGTGCCAGCATTGAGACAGGGGCTACTGAAGCTTTCTTT. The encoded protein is CASIETGATEAFF.